Listed below are T cell receptor beta chains from one sample, sequenced in a study of shared clonotypes between healthy human individuals. The method was immunoSEQ multiplex PCR; TCRdb's version includes in-frame clones alone and lacks a portion of them. The sample consists of some 2 million clones, roughly 95% of them appearing once. Material: naive CD8+ T cells sorted from blood. The receptor set was obtained from a man between 18 and 35 years old in good health. Each CDR3 is given with its conserved first and last residue. D genes are given only for firm matches. Rows give clone size only sometimes, using once, few, many, or a class for an expanded clone.

j_gene: TRBJ2-7; abundance: NA; d_gene: NA; v_gene: TRBV28; CDR3nt: TGTGCCAGCAGTTTGGCTTACGCGTCCCGCTACGAGCAGTACTTC; CDR3aa: CASSLAYASRYEQYF
j_gene: TRBJ2-1; abundance: NA; d_gene: NA; v_gene: TRBV4-1; CDR3nt: TGCGCCAGCAGCCAAGAGACGGGATGGAATGAGCAGTTCTTC; CDR3aa: CASSQETGWNEQFF
j_gene: TRBJ1-1; abundance: once; d_gene: NA; v_gene: TRBV5-6; CDR3nt: TGTGCCAGCAGCTTCCCCCTCGAAGCTAACACTGAAGCTTTCTTT; CDR3aa: CASSFPLEANTEAFF
j_gene: TRBJ2-7; abundance: once; d_gene: NA; v_gene: TRBV27; CDR3nt: TGTGCCAGCAGTTACAGGACGAACTACGAGCAGTACTTC; CDR3aa: CASSYRTNYEQYF
j_gene: TRBJ1-1; abundance: NA; d_gene: TRBD1; v_gene: TRBV6-1; CDR3nt: TGTGCCAGCAGTGATCGACAGGGGAAAACTGAAGCTTTCTTT; CDR3aa: CASSDRQGKTEAFF
j_gene: TRBJ2-7; abundance: NA; d_gene: NA; v_gene: TRBV4-1; CDR3nt: TGCGCCAGCAGCCCCGGCAGGACCTACGAGCAGTACTTC; CDR3aa: CASSPGRTYEQYF
j_gene: TRBJ1-2; abundance: NA; d_gene: NA; v_gene: TRBV13; CDR3nt: TGTGCCAGCAGCTTACGGGAGGGTTTACACTATGGCTACACCTTC; CDR3aa: CASSLREGLHYGYTF
j_gene: TRBJ2-5; abundance: NA; d_gene: NA; v_gene: TRBV2; CDR3nt: TGTGCCAATAGCGGAAGCCAAGAGACCCAGTACTTC; CDR3aa: CANSGSQETQYF
j_gene: TRBJ2-5; abundance: NA; d_gene: NA; v_gene: TRBV11-2; CDR3nt: TGTGCCAGCAGCTTAGCGGGGGAGAAAGAGACCCAGTACTTC; CDR3aa: CASSLAGEKETQYF
j_gene: TRBJ2-7; abundance: NA; d_gene: TRBD2; v_gene: TRBV19; CDR3nt: TGTGCCAGTAGTGCTTCTAGCGGAAGAAGCTACGAGCAGTACTTC; CDR3aa: CASSASSGRSYEQYF
j_gene: TRBJ2-3; abundance: NA; d_gene: NA; v_gene: TRBV5-6; CDR3nt: TGTGCCAGCAGCCTCGACACAGATACGCAGTATTTT; CDR3aa: CASSLDTDTQYF
j_gene: TRBJ2-1; abundance: NA; d_gene: TRBD2; v_gene: TRBV6-1; CDR3nt: TGTGCCAGCAGTGAACTTAGCGGGGGGAAATACAATGAGCAGTTCTTC; CDR3aa: CASSELSGGKYNEQFF
j_gene: TRBJ2-7; abundance: NA; d_gene: TRBD2; v_gene: TRBV11-2; CDR3nt: TGTGCCAGCAGCTCAGAGAGCGGGAGCTCCTACGAGCAGTACTTC; CDR3aa: CASSSESGSSYEQYF
j_gene: TRBJ1-1; abundance: NA; d_gene: NA; v_gene: TRBV30; CDR3nt: TGTGCCTGGAGTACTAAGGGGGTCGCTGAAGCTTTCTTT; CDR3aa: CAWSTKGVAEAFF
j_gene: TRBJ1-4; abundance: NA; d_gene: NA; v_gene: TRBV6-5; CDR3nt: TGTGCCAGCAGCCCGCCCGAGGGGATGGGTGAAAAACTGTTTTTT; CDR3aa: CASSPPEGMGEKLFF
j_gene: TRBJ2-3; abundance: NA; d_gene: TRBD2; v_gene: TRBV13; CDR3nt: TGTGCCAGCAGCCCCATTCGACTAGCGGGTCTCCCAGATACGCAGTATTTT; CDR3aa: CASSPIRLAGLPDTQYF
j_gene: TRBJ2-7; abundance: NA; d_gene: TRBD2; v_gene: TRBV7-6; CDR3nt: TGTGCCAGCAGCCGGACGGGAGGTGAACGCGAGCAGTACTTC; CDR3aa: CASSRTGGEREQYF
j_gene: TRBJ2-7; abundance: NA; d_gene: TRBD1; v_gene: TRBV6-5; CDR3nt: TGTGCCAGCAGTTACGCGGACAGGGGCTACGAGCAGTACTTC; CDR3aa: CASSYADRGYEQYF
j_gene: TRBJ1-1; abundance: NA; d_gene: NA; v_gene: TRBV9; CDR3nt: TGTGCCAGCAGCCCCTGGGGGGCCACTGAAGCTTTCTTT; CDR3aa: CASSPWGATEAFF
j_gene: TRBJ2-7; abundance: NA; d_gene: TRBD1; v_gene: TRBV2; CDR3nt: TGTGCCAGCAGTGAAACCCCCGGGACAGGTACCGACGAGCAGTACTTC; CDR3aa: CASSETPGTGTDEQYF
j_gene: TRBJ1-1; abundance: NA; d_gene: NA; v_gene: TRBV5-4; CDR3nt: TGTGCCAGCAGCTTGGGTACTGAAGCTTTCTTT; CDR3aa: CASSLGTEAFF
j_gene: TRBJ2-1; abundance: NA; d_gene: TRBD2; v_gene: TRBV9; CDR3nt: TGTGCCAGTAGCGGCGGGAGTGGCAATGAGCAGTTCTTC; CDR3aa: CASSGGSGNEQFF
j_gene: TRBJ1-6; abundance: NA; d_gene: NA; v_gene: TRBV7-9; CDR3nt: TGTGCCAGCAGCTTTAGTGTGGGAGGTAATTCACCCCTCCACTTT; CDR3aa: CASSFSVGGNSPLHF
j_gene: TRBJ2-6; abundance: NA; d_gene: TRBD1; v_gene: TRBV5-1; CDR3nt: TGCGCCAGCAGCTTGGGACAGGGCAGGGCTGGGGCCAACGTCCTGACTTTC; CDR3aa: CASSLGQGRAGANVLTF
j_gene: TRBJ2-1; abundance: NA; d_gene: TRBD2; v_gene: TRBV11-3; CDR3nt: TGTGCCAGCAGCTACCTACCGGGACTAGCGGACCCCTACAATGAGCAGTTCTTC; CDR3aa: CASSYLPGLADPYNEQFF
j_gene: TRBJ1-2; abundance: once; d_gene: NA; v_gene: TRBV7-9; CDR3nt: TGTGCCAGCAGCTTAGGGAAAGGCCTTAACTATGGCTACACCTTC; CDR3aa: CASSLGKGLNYGYTF
j_gene: TRBJ1-2; abundance: once; d_gene: TRBD1; v_gene: TRBV15; CDR3nt: TGTGCCACCAGCAGCGGGACAGGACCTAACTATGGCTACACCTTC; CDR3aa: CATSSGTGPNYGYTF
j_gene: TRBJ2-1; abundance: once; d_gene: TRBD2; v_gene: TRBV7-9; CDR3nt: TGTGCCAGCAGCTCCTTAGCGGGGGGGCCCAGTGAGCAGTTCTTC; CDR3aa: CASSSLAGGPSEQFF
j_gene: TRBJ2-3; abundance: NA; d_gene: NA; v_gene: TRBV4-3; CDR3nt: TGCGCCAGCAGCCAAGATGGAACAGGGTCCGCAGATACGCAGTATTTT; CDR3aa: CASSQDGTGSADTQYF
j_gene: TRBJ2-7; abundance: NA; d_gene: NA; v_gene: TRBV7-9; CDR3nt: TGTGCCAGCAGCCCTGGGGGAACCTACGAGCAGTACTTC; CDR3aa: CASSPGGTYEQYF
j_gene: TRBJ2-5; abundance: NA; d_gene: TRBD2; v_gene: TRBV29-1; CDR3nt: TGCAGCGTTGTGGGGGTCGAGCGGGGACACCAAGAGACCCAGTACTTC; CDR3aa: CSVVGVERGHQETQYF
j_gene: TRBJ2-5; abundance: NA; d_gene: NA; v_gene: TRBV27; CDR3nt: TGTGCCAGCAGTTTATACTCCGGGGTTCTTTTGGAGACCCAGTACTTC; CDR3aa: CASSLYSGVLLETQYF
j_gene: TRBJ2-2; abundance: NA; d_gene: NA; v_gene: TRBV28; CDR3nt: TGTGCCAGCAATGAGGGGGTAATGACCGGGGAGCTGTTTTTT; CDR3aa: CASNEGVMTGELFF